This entry features one TCR beta chain sequence. The data were taken from a study of blood T cell repertoires in COVID-19. Across the whole study: Italy, Spain and the United States were the sources of the convalescent and acute COVID-19 samples. PBMCs, B-cell-depleted T cells, or T cells provided the cDNA or gDNA that made up the material.

Trimming cost V 5 bases and J 6 bases, with 12 bases left between them. From germline, CDR1 is MNHEY and CDR2 SVGEGT. This CDR3 is 13 amino acids long. The repertoire was sequenced with immunoSEQ multiplex PCR; TCRdb's copy has only in-frame clones and lacks some. This sample has 150,000 to 180,000 clones, with roughly 78% found just once. The J gene is TRBJ2-3, the V gene TRBV6-2 or TRBV6-3; D uncertain. This clonotype was obtained from an elderly man with acute or convalescent COVID-19. The material sequenced was peripheral blood. The CDR3 loop is CASSTPVRDTQYF. The CDR3 nucleotides read TGTGCCAGCAGTACCCCCGTCCGGGATACGCAGTATTTT.